The subject of this entry is one T cell receptor beta chain. The CDR3 extends over 18 amino acids. TCRdb reprocessed the RT-PCR reads via MiXCR and lists one record per CDR3 protein. The sample contains 500,000 or so distinct CDR3 sequences, approximately 11% of which appear only once. This entry is derived from a study of response to subunit inactivated influenza vaccine. The TCR was taken from a man between 50 and 59 years old who received an inactivated influenza vaccine. Sequenced here: PBMCs from blood, sampled 40 to 50 days after vaccination. V and J are TRBV12-2 and TRBJ2-3; the table calls TRBD1, which could not be checked here. TRBV12-2 is deemed a pseudogene. The CDR3 spells CASRLVGLGLDQGKTQYF. The CDR3 bases are TGTGCAAGTCGCTTAGTCGGTTTGGGGCTAGATCAGGGGAAAACGCAGTATTTT.